A single sample gave rise to the 32 T cell receptor beta chains below, sequenced in a study of shared clonotypes between healthy human individuals. TCRdb keeps only in-frame clones here, not all; method: immunoSEQ multiplex PCR. Here the sample spans roughly 1,000,000 clones, approximately 80% being singletons. Sequencing used memory CD4+ T cells from PBMCs. The subset was: CD45RA-negative fraction. The receptors derive from a man aged 18 to 30 in good health. Some clones in this sample may be carry-over from other donors' samples.

The chain carries TRBV7-2 and TRBJ2-5; TRBD2 matches 8 bases. V lost 1 base and J lost 1; bases outside the gene matches: 5. Germline V gene data show CDR1 as SGHTA and CDR2 as FQGNSA. The CDR3 is 16 amino acids. The CDR3 here is CASSLGTSPFQETQYF. DNA of the CDR3: TGTGCCAGCAGCTTAGGGACTAGCCCCTTCCAAGAGACCCAGTACTTC.

This clone showed up just once. The V gene is TRBV7-6, the J gene TRBJ2-1; 10 bases agree with TRBD2. Losses at the gene ends were 2 bases for V and 8 bases for J; bases not matched to a gene: 9. Germline CDR1 reads SGHVS; CDR2 reads FNYEAQ. This CDR3 spans 16 amino acids. The CDR3 DNA sequence: TGTGCCAGCAGCTTACAGGCTCTAGCGGGAGTCGATGAGCAGTTCTTC. Protein sequence: CASSLQALAGVDEQFF.

This sequence joins TRBV14 and TRBJ2-2; D is ambiguous. Trimming took off 1 base at V and 6 bases at J, with 6 bases between the two ends. There are 13 residues in the CDR3. CDR1 and CDR2 (germline): SGHDN, FVKESK. The CDR3 bases are TGTGCCAGCAGCCAAGCCGCTGCCGGGGAGCTGTTTTTT. This translates into CASSQAAAGELFF.

In DNA, the CDR3 is TGTGCCAGCAGCCCAGGGGACGGCGGCTCCTATGGCTACACCTTC. It yields the protein CASSPGDGGSYGYTF. The chain links TRBV7-2 to TRBJ1-2; D may be TRBD1 (6 bases). CDR3 length equals 15 residues. V lost 5 bases and J lost 4, with 17 bases in between. Germline V lookup: CDR1 SGHTA, CDR2 FQGNSA.

The chain joins TRBV5-4 to TRBJ1-2, with TRBD1 identical over 8 bases. CDR3 size: 14 residues. V lost 4 bases, J lost 4 bases, and 6 bases stayed unmatched. The germline V gene encodes CDR1 SGHNT and CDR2 YYREEE (reference sequence). In DNA form, the CDR3 reads TGTGCCAGCAGCGCCGGACAGGGAATCTATGGCTACACCTTC. It yields the protein CASSAGQGIYGYTF.

This chain uses TRBV6-1 with TRBJ2-7; 8 bases agree with TRBD1. CDR1 and CDR2 (germline): MNHNS, SASEGT. V shed 7 bases, J shed 2 bases, and the junction held 7 bases outside the gene matches. This CDR3 spans 14 amino acids. CDR3 loop: CASTDRVTTYEQYF. CDR3 nucleotides: TGTGCCAGCACGGACAGGGTGACGACCTACGAGCAGTACTTC.

V gene TRBV5-5 combines with J gene TRBJ2-4, with D hard to call. Trimming left V 2 bases short and J 7 bases short, with 7 bases between. Germline values: CDR1 SGHKS, CDR2 YYEKEE (reference sequence). This CDR3 region has 12 residues. CDR3 DNA: TGTGCCAGCAGCTTATTTCATAACATTCAGTACTTC. It yields the protein CASSLFHNIQYF.

The chain has TRBV6-1 and TRBJ2-3, with a weak D call TRBD2 (5 bases). Germline assignment: CDR1 MNHNS and CDR2 SASEGT. V dropped 3 bases and J dropped 2 bases, with 12 bases sitting between them. The CDR3 runs 15 residues. The CDR3: CASSEGAIYTDTQYF. For the CDR3, the DNA is TGTGCCAGCAGTGAGGGAGCGATTTACACAGATACGCAGTATTTT.

CDR3 coding DNA: TGTGCCAGCCCCTCCCATACCTACGAGCAGTACTTC. It yields the protein CASPSHTYEQYF. This chain uses TRBV25-1 with TRBJ2-7, with unresolved D. Trimming took off 8 bases at V and 2 bases at J, with 10 bases between the two ends. Looked up from germline, CDR1 is MGHDK and CDR2 is SYGVNS. The CDR3 is made up of 12 amino acids.

This clone was counted ten times or more. The rearrangement links TRBV7-9 to TRBJ2-2, with 14 bases matching TRBD2. The CDR3 consists of 19 residues. The germline V gene encodes CDR1 SEHNR and CDR2 FQNEAQ (reference sequence). With V trimmed by 2 bases and J by 7 bases, 12 bases remained unmatched. This CDR3 is CASSLYGGTSGSGGGELFF. CDR3 sequence (DNA): TGTGCCAGCAGCTTATATGGTGGGACTAGCGGGAGTGGCGGCGGGGAGCTGTTTTTT.

The gene calls are TRBV6-5 and TRBJ2-7, with D uncertain. Trimming left V 0 bases short and J 0 bases short, with 6 bases between. This CDR3 contains 14 residues. Germline assignment: CDR1 MNHEY and CDR2 SVGAGI. CDR3 sequence reads: CASSYSFPSYEQYF. The CDR3, as DNA: TGTGCCAGCAGTTACTCTTTCCCCTCCTACGAGCAGTACTTC.

This clone showed up just once. The chain combines TRBV19 with TRBJ1-2; D unresolved. The germline V gene encodes CDR1 LNHDA and CDR2 SQIVND (reference sequence). V lost 3 bases and J lost 4, with 9 bases in between. The length of the CDR3 is 13 residues. The CDR3 is CASSIATFYGYTF. The CDR3 DNA follows: TGTGCCAGTAGTATCGCGACTTTCTATGGCTACACCTTC.

This clone came up a few times. This chain joins TRBV7-9 and TRBJ2-6, with D possibly matching TRBD1 (6 bases). The V and J ends lost 5 bases and 0 bases respectively, with 11 bases between them. The CDR3 is 16 amino acids. Germline-derived CDR1 and CDR2 are SEHNR and FQNEAQ (reference sequence). Written as DNA, the CDR3 is TGTGCCAGCAGCCGCAGGGACATCTCTGGGGCCAACGTCCTGACTTTC. Its protein product is CASSRRDISGANVLTF.

J is TRBJ2-1 and V is TRBV5-1; TRBD2 aligns across 9 bases. Germline lookup yields CDR1 SGHRS and CDR2 YFSETQ. J gave up 8 bases and V 7 bases, and 16 bases lay outside the gene matches. The length of the CDR3 is 16 residues. The CDR3 here is CASAWGASGMVDEQFF. CDR3 DNA: TGCGCCAGCGCATGGGGGGCTAGCGGGATGGTTGATGAGCAGTTCTTC.

The J gene is TRBJ1-2, the V gene TRBV6-1; D gene ambiguous. Germline lookup yields CDR1 MNHNS and CDR2 SASEGT. The V end lost 4 bases, the J end lost 0 bases, and 9 bases lay between the germline ends. The CDR3 consists of 14 residues. CDR3 sequence (DNA): TGTGCCAGCAGTGCAAAGGGAGCTAACTATGGCTACACCTTC. It translates to CASSAKGANYGYTF.

The chain employs TRBV19 and TRBJ1-2; no firm D call. The germline CDR1 and CDR2 sequences are LNHDA and SQIVND (reference sequence). The CDR3 is 17 residues long. Trimming shortened V by 0 bases and J by 7 bases, and 21 bases separated the two germline ends. The CDR3 is CASSIDPLKGRKSGYTF. As DNA, the CDR3 is TGTGCCAGTAGTATAGATCCCCTGAAGGGTCGGAAGAGTGGCTACACCTTC. Filled out from reference TRBV19 and TRBJ1-2, the complete variable domain reads DGGITQSPKYLFRKEGQNVTLSCEQNLNHDAMYWYRQDPGQGLRLIYYSQIVNDFQKGDIAEGYSVSREKKESFPLTVTSAQKNPTAFYLCASSIDPLKGRKSGYTFGSGTRLTVV.

This clone was recorded a few times. This chain connects TRBV9 to TRBJ2-4, with 9 bases lining up with TRBD1. CDR3 length: 16 residues. Germline V CDR1 and CDR2: SGDLS, YYNGEE. V gave up 0 bases and J gave up 6 bases; unmatched junction bases: 7. This CDR3 reads CASSVATGQGPNIQYF. The CDR3 bases are TGTGCCAGCAGCGTAGCTACGGGACAGGGCCCAAACATTCAGTACTTC. Variable domain in full (rest from reference TRBV9 and TRBJ2-4): DSGVTQTPKHLITATGQRVTLRCSPRSGDLSVYWYQQSLDQGLQFLIQYYNGEERAKGNILERFSAQQFPDLHSELNLSSLELGDSALYFCASSVATGQGPNIQYFGAGTRLSVL.

Turning to this clone: Possible read error: a much larger clone is one base away. The same CDR3 arises from other DNA sequences in this sample as well. V usage is TRBV27 and J usage is TRBJ2-1, with D unresolved. The CDR3 length is 11 residues. Trimming removed 4 bases at V and 5 bases at J, with 3 bases between. Germline V gives CDR1 MNHEY, CDR2 SMNVEV (reference sequence). CDR3 bases: TGTGCCAGCAGTTCTAACAATGAGCAGTTCTTC. It is translated as CASSSNNEQFF.

This chain connects TRBV10-3 to TRBJ2-7, with a tentative D call TRBD2 (6 bases). The germline CDR1 and CDR2 sequences are ENHRY and SYGVKD. CDR3 size: 12 residues. With 10 bases removed from V and 2 bases from J, the gap between germline ends came to 12 bases. CDR3 nucleotides: TGTGCCAGCCGGGACTCCACCTACGAGCAGTACTTC. Its translation is CASRDSTYEQYF.

This clone has ten or more counts. The chain carries TRBV6-6 and TRBJ1-2, with TRBD1 identical over 7 bases. V lost 6 bases, J lost 6 bases, and 4 bases stayed unmatched. The CDR3 sequence is 12 residues long. Germline assignment: CDR1 MNHNY and CDR2 SVGAGI (reference sequence). The CDR3 here is CASSPTGDGYTF. CDR3 DNA sequence: TGTGCCAGCAGCCCTACAGGGGATGGCTACACCTTC.

J is TRBJ2-3 and V is TRBV25-1; TRBD2 agrees at 13 bases. Germline CDR1 is MGHDK and CDR2 is SYGVNS. V shed 2 bases and J 7 bases; nucleotides not matched to a gene: 9. The CDR3 consists of 17 residues. The CDR3: CASSELGETSGRHTQYF. Written as DNA, the CDR3 is TGTGCCAGCAGTGAACTCGGCGAGACTAGCGGGAGGCATACGCAGTATTTT.

J is TRBJ2-1 and V is TRBV11-2, with 10 bases fitting TRBD2. Germline lookup yields CDR1 SGHAT and CDR2 FQNNGV. This CDR3 has 15 amino acids. The J segment lost 8 bases and the V segment lost 4 bases, leaving 8 bases of the junction unmatched. In DNA form, the CDR3 reads TGTGCCAGCAGCTACGGGACTAGCGCGAGCTATGAGCAGTTCTTC. Protein product: CASSYGTSASYEQFF.

This chain links TRBV29-1 with TRBJ2-5; possible D gene TRBD2, 6 bases. The last part of the DNA fits TRBJ2-7 better; the J call may be wrong. In germline, CDR1 is SQVTM, CDR2 ANQGSEA. The CDR3 covers 13 residues. The CDR3 region has the DNA TGCAGCGCCACCGCCGGCGGGGACTCCGAGCAGTACTTC. Residues: CSATAGGDSEQYF.

This sequence joins TRBV14 and TRBJ1-3, with D uncertain. Germline values: CDR1 SGHDN, CDR2 FVKESK. There are 15 residues in the CDR3. V was pared by 1 base and J by 0 bases, with 7 bases between. The CDR3 DNA is TGTGCCAGCAGCCAAGGGCGTAGCTCTGGAAACACCATATATTTT. The encoded protein is CASSQGRSSGNTIYF.

The CDR3 here is CASGGSGGTTEQYF. CDR3 nucleotide sequence: TGCGCCAGCGGGGGCTCTGGGGGGACAACCGAGCAGTACTTC. The V gene is TRBV5-1, the J gene TRBJ2-7; the D gene could be TRBD1 or TRBD2 (6 bases each). The germline V gene encodes CDR1 SGHRS and CDR2 YFSETQ. This CDR3 spans 14 amino acids. V was cut by 7 bases and J by 6 bases, with 20 bases left in between. Supplemented by reference TRBV5-1 and TRBJ2-7, the full variable domain reads KAGVTQTPRYLIKTRGQQVTLSCSPISGHRSVSWYQQTPGQGLQFLFEYFSETQRNKGNFPGRFSGRQFSNSRSEMNVSTLELGDSALYLCASGGSGGTTEQYFGPGTRLTVT.

V usage is TRBV28 and J usage is TRBJ2-7; 8 nucleotides line up with TRBD2. This CDR3 region has 15 residues. Germline lookup yields CDR1 MDHEN and CDR2 SYDVKM. The ends lost 8 bases at V and 0 bases at J; junction bases unmatched: 9. DNA of the CDR3: TGTGCCAGCCTATCGGGGGGGGCGCGCTCCTACGAGCAGTACTTC. This codes for CASLSGGARSYEQYF.

This rearrangement joins TRBV7-9 to TRBJ2-3; D gene unclear. V shed 4 bases and J shed 1 base, with 12 bases lying between them. The germline V gene encodes CDR1 SEHNR and CDR2 FQNEAQ (reference sequence). The CDR3 spans 15 residues. For the CDR3, the DNA is TGTGCCAGCAGCTCCCATAGACGCCGCACAGATACGCAGTATTTT. This translates into CASSSHRRRTDTQYF.

This chain links TRBV7-9 with TRBJ2-5; TRBD2 agrees at 8 bases. The CDR3 covers 16 residues. J was trimmed by 4 bases and V by 4 bases; bases with no gene match: 11. Germline values: CDR1 SEHNR, CDR2 FQNEAQ (reference sequence). This chain's CDR3 is CASSYTTGLAGETQYF. CDR3 coding DNA: TGTGCCAGCAGCTACACCACCGGACTAGCAGGAGAGACCCAGTACTTC.

The V and J genes are TRBV7-3 and TRBJ2-6; a weak D match, TRBD1 (5 bases). Per germline, CDR1 SGHTA and CDR2 FQGTGA. Trimming shortened V by 2 bases and J by 2 bases, and 10 bases separated the two germline ends. The CDR3 has 16 amino acids. The CDR3 sequence: CASSLVPRAGANVLTF. DNA for the CDR3: TGTGCCAGCAGCTTAGTCCCCAGGGCTGGGGCCAACGTCCTGACTTTC.

V and J are TRBV19 and TRBJ1-5; 12 bases line up with TRBD1. This CDR3 contains 16 residues. Germline values: CDR1 LNHDA, CDR2 SQIVND (reference sequence). With 5 bases clipped from V and 7 bases from J, the junction kept 9 bases outside the gene matches. This CDR3 reads CASSPAGTGGGQPQHF. CDR3 nucleotides: TGTGCCAGTAGTCCCGCCGGGACAGGGGGCGGGCAGCCCCAGCATTTT. The full variable domain, with the rest looked up from reference TRBV19 and TRBJ1-5, is DGGITQSPKYLFRKEGQNVTLSCEQNLNHDAMYWYRQDPGQGLRLIYYSQIVNDFQKGDIAEGYSVSREKKESFPLTVTSAQKNPTAFYLCASSPAGTGGGQPQHFGDGTRLSIL.

The chain joins TRBV5-1 to TRBJ2-3, with D perhaps TRBD1 (6 bases). The CDR3 is made up of 16 amino acids. Looked up from germline, CDR1 is SGHRS and CDR2 is YFSETQ. Trimming pared 0 bases from V and 1 base from J, leaving 12 bases between. The chain's CDR3 is CASSLGGGPGTDTQYF. The CDR3 DNA sequence: TGCGCCAGCAGCTTGGGAGGGGGTCCCGGCACAGATACGCAGTATTTT.

The chain employs TRBV6-1 and TRBJ2-1; maybe TRBD2 (5 bases). V was pared by 2 bases and J by 0 bases, with 17 bases between. The germline gives CDR1 MNHNS, CDR2 SASEGT. The CDR3 sequence is 18 residues long. The CDR3, as DNA: TGTGCCAGCAGTGAATACCCCGATTGGGAGCGCTCCTACAATGAGCAGTTCTTC. Encoded protein: CASSEYPDWERSYNEQFF.